The rows below give T cell receptor beta chains drawn from one sample of a study of T cells in Graves' hyperthyroidism and ophthalmopathy. TCRdb re-derived calls from the multiplex PCR reads in MiXCR, one entry per CDR3 protein. This sample has hundreds of thousands of distinct CDR3 sequences, with approximately 14% found just once. The specimen was blood. These TCRs come from a woman aged 25 to 39 with Graves' hyperthyroidism that later progressed to Graves' ophthalmopathy. Both conserved end residues are part of each CDR3. The order of the fields is V gene, D gene, clone size, J gene, CDR3 DNA, CDR3 protein. The D gene is left open where the match is weak. Clone size, where shown, is once, few, many, or a class for clones that have expanded.

v_call: TRBV12-5; d_call: -; clone_size: -; j_call: TRBJ2-4; cdr3_nt: TGTGCTAGTGGTTTATCAGGGGTGAACATTCAGTACTTC; cdr3_aa: CASGLSGVNIQYF
v_call: TRBV28; d_call: TRBD1; clone_size: many; j_call: TRBJ1-6; cdr3_nt: TGTGCCAGCAGTTCCCCGGGACAGGGTTCACCCCTCCACTTT; cdr3_aa: CASSSPGQGSPLHF
v_call: TRBV5-4; d_call: TRBD2; clone_size: -; j_call: TRBJ2-4; cdr3_nt: TGTGCCAGCAGCCGGGAGGGACTGGGGGCGTCCATTCAGTACTTC; cdr3_aa: CASSREGLGASIQYF
v_call: TRBV29-1; d_call: -; clone_size: many; j_call: TRBJ2-7; cdr3_nt: TGCAGCGTTGGGGCCAGGGGCAACGAGCAGTACTTC; cdr3_aa: CSVGARGNEQYF
v_call: TRBV6-2/TRBV6-3; d_call: -; clone_size: -; j_call: TRBJ1-3; cdr3_nt: TGTGCCAGCAGTCCCCGCGGCGGATCTGGAAACACCATATATTTT; cdr3_aa: CASSPRGGSGNTIYF
v_call: TRBV2; d_call: -; clone_size: many; j_call: TRBJ2-7; cdr3_nt: TGTGCCACCGCCGGGCAGGGGTTGGGCGAGCAGTACTTC; cdr3_aa: CATAGQGLGEQYF
v_call: TRBV6-2/TRBV6-3; d_call: TRBD2; clone_size: many; j_call: TRBJ2-7; cdr3_nt: TGTGCCAGCAGCTTACTAGCGGACGAGCAGTACTTC; cdr3_aa: CASSLLADEQYF
v_call: TRBV29-1; d_call: -; clone_size: many; j_call: TRBJ2-1; cdr3_nt: TGCAGCGTTGAAGCCGGGGGCGAGCAGTTCTTC; cdr3_aa: CSVEAGGEQFF
v_call: TRBV15; d_call: -; clone_size: many; j_call: TRBJ1-5; cdr3_nt: TGTGCCACCAGCAGCTTTGAGGGCCAGCCCCAGCATTTT; cdr3_aa: CATSSFEGQPQHF
v_call: TRBV6-2/TRBV6-3; d_call: -; clone_size: many; j_call: TRBJ1-2; cdr3_nt: TGTGCCAGCGGTTATCCTAACTATGGCTACACCTTC; cdr3_aa: CASGYPNYGYTF
v_call: TRBV6-1; d_call: -; clone_size: many; j_call: TRBJ1-1; cdr3_nt: TGTGCCAGCAGTGAACGCGGCGGGCTCAGTACTGAAGCTTTCTTT; cdr3_aa: CASSERGGLSTEAFF
v_call: TRBV7-9; d_call: TRBD1; clone_size: few; j_call: TRBJ2-5; cdr3_nt: TGTGCCAGCAGCTCCGGGACAGGTTCGGAAGAGACCCAGTACTTC; cdr3_aa: CASSSGTGSEETQYF